Listed below are T cell receptor beta chains from one sample, sequenced in a study of low-dose radiotherapy and immunotherapy resistance in tumors. TCRdb processed the reads anew with MiXCR; each CDR3 protein has one entry. This table holds 55,000 to 65,000 distinct CDR3 sequences, more than 25% found once. This specimen consisted of PBMCs, obtained before treatment. All receptors come from a male donor with rectosigmoid adenocarcinoma. Both conserved end residues are part of each CDR3. A D gene is named only where the DNA matches it firmly. Not every row has a clone size; where given, it reads once, few, many or a size class.

D gene: -; J gene: TRBJ2-1; clone size: medium-sized; V gene: TRBV11-2; CDR3 DNA: TGTGCCAGCAGCTTAGGGTTCGGCGAGAAATACAATGAGCAGTTCTTC; CDR3 protein: CASSLGFGEKYNEQFF
D gene: -; J gene: TRBJ2-7; clone size: many; V gene: TRBV13; CDR3 DNA: TGTGCCAGCACCCTTTGGGGGGAAAAGAGCGAGCAGTACTTC; CDR3 protein: CASTLWGEKSEQYF
D gene: TRBD2; J gene: TRBJ2-2; clone size: -; V gene: TRBV7-2; CDR3 DNA: TGTGCCAGCAGCTTAGTAGGAGCGGGAGGCAACACCGGGGAGCTGTTTTTT; CDR3 protein: CASSLVGAGGNTGELFF
D gene: -; J gene: TRBJ2-7; clone size: many; V gene: TRBV6-5; CDR3 DNA: TGTGCCAGCAGTTACTCGGCAGGAGCCTACGAGCAGTACTTC; CDR3 protein: CASSYSAGAYEQYF
D gene: TRBD1; J gene: TRBJ2-1; clone size: -; V gene: TRBV7-9; CDR3 DNA: TGTGCCAGCAGTTCTGCCGGACAGGGCCACAATGAGCAGTTCTTC; CDR3 protein: CASSSAGQGHNEQFF
D gene: TRBD1; J gene: TRBJ2-6; clone size: many; V gene: TRBV12-3/TRBV12-4; CDR3 DNA: TGTGCCAGCAGTTTCGTATATCCGGACAGGGTCGGCTCTGGGGCCAACGTCCTGACTTTC; CDR3 protein: CASSFVYPDRVGSGANVLTF
D gene: -; J gene: TRBJ1-3; clone size: many; V gene: TRBV18; CDR3 DNA: TGTGCCAGCTCACCCCCAGGGGAAACTGGAAACACCATATATTTT; CDR3 protein: CASSPPGETGNTIYF
D gene: TRBD2; J gene: TRBJ2-7; clone size: -; V gene: TRBV5-4; CDR3 DNA: TGTGCCAGCAGCTCCATAGCGGGAGTAGTCCGCGAGCAGTACTTC; CDR3 protein: CASSSIAGVVREQYF
D gene: -; J gene: TRBJ2-4; clone size: many; V gene: TRBV11-2; CDR3 DNA: TGTGCCAGCAGCTCTCTCCAAGTTCCCAAAAACATTCAGTACTTC; CDR3 protein: CASSSLQVPKNIQYF
D gene: TRBD1; J gene: TRBJ2-1; clone size: few; V gene: TRBV6-5; CDR3 DNA: TGTGCCTGCAGTCCGGGGACAGGGACCTACAATGAGCAGTTCTTC; CDR3 protein: CACSPGTGTYNEQFF
D gene: -; J gene: TRBJ2-1; clone size: medium-sized; V gene: TRBV5-6; CDR3 DNA: TGTGCCAGCAGCTTGTGGGTAGCCGGGAAAACTAACAATGAGCAGTTCTTC; CDR3 protein: CASSLWVAGKTNNEQFF
D gene: -; J gene: TRBJ1-4; clone size: -; V gene: TRBV5-6; CDR3 DNA: TGTGCCAGCATCCCGATTGAAAAACTGTTTTTT; CDR3 protein: CASIPIEKLFF
D gene: TRBD2; J gene: TRBJ2-1; clone size: -; V gene: TRBV6-5; CDR3 DNA: TGTGCCAGCAGTGAAGACACTAGCGGGATCGATGAGCAGTTCTTC; CDR3 protein: CASSEDTSGIDEQFF
D gene: -; J gene: TRBJ2-1; clone size: -; V gene: TRBV29-1; CDR3 DNA: TGCAGCGTTGTTGACGGGGCAGGACGATTTGTGCAGTTCTTC; CDR3 protein: CSVVDGAGRFVQFF
D gene: TRBD1; J gene: TRBJ2-3; clone size: many; V gene: TRBV5-1; CDR3 DNA: TGTGCCAGCAGCTTGCAGGGGGTAACAGATACGCAGTATTTT; CDR3 protein: CASSLQGVTDTQYF
D gene: TRBD2; J gene: TRBJ2-3; clone size: many; V gene: TRBV7-2; CDR3 DNA: TGTGCCAGCAGCTCTCCACACAATAGCGGGAGGGCAAGGACAGATACGCAGTATTTT; CDR3 protein: CASSSPHNSGRARTDTQYF
D gene: -; J gene: TRBJ1-3; clone size: many; V gene: TRBV4-2; CDR3 DNA: TGTGCCAGCAGCCAAGACAGGGGCGTGGGAAACACCATATATTTT; CDR3 protein: CASSQDRGVGNTIYF
D gene: -; J gene: TRBJ1-6; clone size: many; V gene: TRBV3-1; CDR3 DNA: TGTGCCAGCAGCCAAGCGGCGGCAGGCGACAATTCACCCCTCCACTTT; CDR3 protein: CASSQAAAGDNSPLHF
D gene: TRBD1; J gene: TRBJ2-4; clone size: many; V gene: TRBV5-1; CDR3 DNA: TGCGCCAGCAGCTTGCGGGAACAGGGGCTAGTAGCCAAAAACATTCAGTACTTC; CDR3 protein: CASSLREQGLVAKNIQYF
D gene: -; J gene: TRBJ2-2; clone size: many; V gene: TRBV6-2/TRBV6-3; CDR3 DNA: TGTGCCAGTTCCCCCACGGCCCTGAACACCGGGGAGCTGTTTTTT; CDR3 protein: CASSPTALNTGELFF
D gene: -; J gene: TRBJ2-3; clone size: many; V gene: TRBV6-2/TRBV6-3; CDR3 DNA: TGTGCCAGCAGTGGACGGAATACGCAGTATTTT; CDR3 protein: CASSGRNTQYF
D gene: TRBD1; J gene: TRBJ1-1; clone size: many; V gene: TRBV27; CDR3 DNA: TGTGCCAGCAGATTTCGGACAGGCAGAGAAACTGAAGCTTTCTTT; CDR3 protein: CASRFRTGRETEAFF
D gene: TRBD2; J gene: TRBJ2-7; clone size: many; V gene: TRBV20-1; CDR3 DNA: TGCAGTGCTAGAGATCCGTCCGGCGGGAGTTTCTACGAGCAGTACTTC; CDR3 protein: CSARDPSGGSFYEQYF
D gene: TRBD2; J gene: TRBJ2-5; clone size: many; V gene: TRBV4-1; CDR3 DNA: TGCGCCAGCAGCCAGCCCAGACTAGCGGGGAAAGAGACCCAGTACTTC; CDR3 protein: CASSQPRLAGKETQYF
D gene: TRBD2; J gene: TRBJ2-2; clone size: many; V gene: TRBV7-8; CDR3 DNA: TGTGCCAGCAGGCCCTTAGCGGGAGCCACCGGGGAGCTGTTTTTT; CDR3 protein: CASRPLAGATGELFF
D gene: -; J gene: TRBJ1-6; clone size: many; V gene: TRBV28; CDR3 DNA: TGTGCCAGCAGTGTTAGTGATTCACCCCTCCACTTT; CDR3 protein: CASSVSDSPLHF
D gene: TRBD2; J gene: TRBJ2-1; clone size: many; V gene: TRBV7-3; CDR3 DNA: TGTGCCAGCAGAAGCAAGATTGGAGGGCGGCGGGAGCCCTACAATGAGCAGTTCTTC; CDR3 protein: CASRSKIGGRREPYNEQFF
D gene: -; J gene: TRBJ2-1; clone size: -; V gene: TRBV28; CDR3 DNA: TGTGCCAGCAGTCGGGGACACCAGAAGGGACCCTACAATGAGCAGTTCTTC; CDR3 protein: CASSRGHQKGPYNEQFF
D gene: -; J gene: TRBJ2-7; clone size: many; V gene: TRBV28; CDR3 DNA: TGTGCCAGCAGTCCTATAACCTACGAGCAGTACTTC; CDR3 protein: CASSPITYEQYF
D gene: -; J gene: TRBJ1-1; clone size: many; V gene: TRBV15; CDR3 DNA: TGTGCCACCAGCAGAGAAGGGGCGGGGAACACTGAAGCTTTCTTT; CDR3 protein: CATSREGAGNTEAFF
D gene: TRBD1; J gene: TRBJ2-5; clone size: many; V gene: TRBV7-2; CDR3 DNA: TGTGCCAGCAGCTCGAACAGGGGGATTCGAGAGACCCAGTACTTC; CDR3 protein: CASSSNRGIRETQYF
D gene: -; J gene: TRBJ2-3; clone size: many; V gene: TRBV28; CDR3 DNA: TGTGCCAGCAGTAACCCCGGACGGAGGGATACGCAGTATTTT; CDR3 protein: CASSNPGRRDTQYF
D gene: TRBD2; J gene: TRBJ2-1; clone size: many; V gene: TRBV6-2/TRBV6-3; CDR3 DNA: TGTGCCAGCAGTTACACGTTAGCGGGAACCACCCAGTTCTTC; CDR3 protein: CASSYTLAGTTQFF
D gene: TRBD1; J gene: TRBJ2-5; clone size: many; V gene: TRBV7-2; CDR3 DNA: TGTGCCAGCAGCTTGTTGAGGACAGGGAACCAAGAGACCCAGTACTTC; CDR3 protein: CASSLLRTGNQETQYF
D gene: TRBD2; J gene: TRBJ2-1; clone size: -; V gene: TRBV24-1; CDR3 DNA: TGTGCCACCAGTGATTTGATGGCTAGCGGGTCAAATGAGCAGTTCTTC; CDR3 protein: CATSDLMASGSNEQFF
D gene: TRBD1; J gene: TRBJ1-4; clone size: many; V gene: TRBV4-2; CDR3 DNA: TGTGCCAGCAGCCAGCCGGGACAGGGGGATGAAAAACTGTTTTTT; CDR3 protein: CASSQPGQGDEKLFF
D gene: TRBD2; J gene: TRBJ2-1; clone size: many; V gene: TRBV29-1; CDR3 DNA: TGCAGCGGGTCACCGGGACTAGCGTATGAGCAGTTCTTC; CDR3 protein: CSGSPGLAYEQFF
D gene: -; J gene: TRBJ2-3; clone size: many; V gene: TRBV4-3; CDR3 DNA: TGCGCCAGCAGCCACAAGCGCGGGGAAAGGGTATGGGTAACTAGCACAGATACGCAGTATTTT; CDR3 protein: CASSHKRGERVWVTSTDTQYF
D gene: -; J gene: TRBJ2-7; clone size: few; V gene: TRBV6-1; CDR3 DNA: TGTGCCAGCTATCCTGGACAGCCAAGCTCCTACGAGCAGTACTTC; CDR3 protein: CASYPGQPSSYEQYF
D gene: -; J gene: TRBJ2-3; clone size: many; V gene: TRBV6-6; CDR3 DNA: TGTGCCAGCAGTTACTCGGGACTTAGCACAGATACGCAGTATTTT; CDR3 protein: CASSYSGLSTDTQYF
D gene: TRBD1; J gene: TRBJ2-7; clone size: many; V gene: TRBV2; CDR3 DNA: TGTGCCAGCAGGGGAGCAGGGGGTGTCTCCTACGAGCAGTACTTC; CDR3 protein: CASRGAGGVSYEQYF
D gene: -; J gene: TRBJ2-5; clone size: few; V gene: TRBV29-1; CDR3 DNA: TGCAGCGTTAACGGAGGCCAAGCCCAGTACTTC; CDR3 protein: CSVNGGQAQYF
D gene: TRBD2; J gene: TRBJ2-1; clone size: many; V gene: TRBV20-1; CDR3 DNA: TGCAGTGCTAGACCCTCACGGGCGGGAGTCTACAATGAGCAGTTCTTC; CDR3 protein: CSARPSRAGVYNEQFF